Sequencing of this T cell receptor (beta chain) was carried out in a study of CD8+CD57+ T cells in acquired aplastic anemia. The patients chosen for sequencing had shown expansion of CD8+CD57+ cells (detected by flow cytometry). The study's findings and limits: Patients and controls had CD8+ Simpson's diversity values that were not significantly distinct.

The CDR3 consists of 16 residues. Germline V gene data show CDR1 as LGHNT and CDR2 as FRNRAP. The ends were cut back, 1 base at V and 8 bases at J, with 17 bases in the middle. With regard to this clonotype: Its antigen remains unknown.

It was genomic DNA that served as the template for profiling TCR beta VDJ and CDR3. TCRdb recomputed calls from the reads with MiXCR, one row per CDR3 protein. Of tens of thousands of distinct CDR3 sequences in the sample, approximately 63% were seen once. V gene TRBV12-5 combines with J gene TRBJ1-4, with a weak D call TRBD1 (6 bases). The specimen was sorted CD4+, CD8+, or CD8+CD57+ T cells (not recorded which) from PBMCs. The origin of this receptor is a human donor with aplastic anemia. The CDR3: CASGLAHRALPEKLFF. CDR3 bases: TGTGCTAGTGGTTTGGCCCACAGGGCTCTACCCGAAAAACTGTTTTTT.